One TCR beta chain is described in this entry. Antigen unknown. The data belong to a study of beta chain features in type 1 diabetes. The CDR3 has 11 amino acids. The V and J ends lost 8 bases and 5 bases respectively, with 7 bases between them. From germline, CDR1 is ENHRY and CDR2 SYGVKD. As every portion of the isolated RNA was reverse transcribed, the sequencing read expressed TCRB transcripts. About 3.6 million reads was the average for naive, central memory and regulatory T cell samples. The protocol was immunoSEQ multiplex PCR, while the TCRdb copy is restricted to in-frame clones and leaves out a portion. The sample records around 500,000 clones, 30% being singletons. Study-level findings and limits: Any PCR bias toward short templates would affect both groups alike.

The chain combines TRBV10-3 with TRBJ2-1; D remains ambiguous. The origin of this receptor is a young man in good health. The sequenced material came from naive CD4+ T cells from blood. CDR3: CAIGRNNEQFF. In DNA, the CDR3 is TGTGCCATCGGCAGAAACAATGAGCAGTTCTTC.